The 21 T cell receptor beta chains given below trace back to one sample, sequenced in a study of blood T cell repertoires in COVID-19. Clones were read by immunoSEQ multiplex PCR, and TCRdb kept only the in-frame ones, dropping some. The sample carries about 70,000 clones, about nine tenths recorded once. The sequenced sample consisted of peripheral blood. All receptors derive from a woman younger than 30 with acute or convalescent COVID-19.

V usage is TRBV7-9 and J usage is TRBJ2-1; TRBD1 matches at 11 bases. CDR3 length: 14 residues. After removal of 3 bases from V and 10 bases from J, the junction contained 5 bases not matched to a gene. Per germline, CDR1 SEHNR and CDR2 FQNEAQ (reference sequence). The CDR3 nucleotides read TGTGCCAGCAGCTTGCCGGGACAGGGGGTCGAGCAGTTCTTC. Its protein is CASSLPGQGVEQFF. The full variable domain, its missing parts supplied by reference TRBV7-9 and TRBJ2-1, is DTGVSQNPRHKITKRGQNVTFRCDPISEHNRLYWYRQTLGQGPEFLTYFQNEAQLEKSRLLSDRFSAERPKGSFSTLEIQRTEQGDSAMYLCASSLPGQGVEQFFGPGTRLTVL.

The count of this clone is one. The genes are TRBV6-1 and TRBJ1-1, with D unclear. Per germline, CDR1 MNHNS and CDR2 SASEGT. This CDR3 region has 16 residues. V was cut by 0 bases and J by 4 bases, with 15 bases left in between. DNA for the CDR3: TGTGCCAGCAGTGAAGCAACAGCCGCCCTGGGCACTGAAGCTTTCTTT. It yields the protein CASSEATAALGTEAFF.

This sequence joins TRBV11-2 and TRBJ2-1, with TRBD2 matching 12 bases. The CDR3 extends over 15 amino acids. With V trimmed by 5 bases and J by 5 bases, 4 bases remained unmatched. Germline V gives CDR1 SGHAT, CDR2 FQNNGV. In nucleotides, the CDR3 is TGTGCCAGCAGCCAAGGACTAGCGGGAAACAATGAGCAGTTCTTC. It codes for CASSQGLAGNNEQFF.

The chain recombines TRBV5-6 with TRBJ2-1; D not certain. The ends were cut back, 0 bases at V and 4 bases at J, with 11 bases in the middle. This CDR3 comprises 15 residues. From germline, CDR1 is SGHDT and CDR2 YYEEEE. CDR3: CASSLGVAGYNEQFF. The DNA of the CDR3 is TGTGCCAGCAGCTTGGGGGTGGCAGGTTACAATGAGCAGTTCTTC.

This chain links TRBV7-9 with TRBJ1-1; D is uncertain. The CDR3 loop spans 14 amino acids. Trimming cost V 0 bases and J 2 bases, with 7 bases left between them. Germline assignment: CDR1 SEHNR and CDR2 FQNEAQ (reference sequence). The CDR3 reads CASSLAGRNTEAFF. Here the CDR3 DNA reads TGTGCCAGCAGCTTAGCGGGCAGAAACACTGAAGCTTTCTTT. Full variable domain (outside the CDR3, taken from reference TRBV7-9 and TRBJ1-1): DTGVSQNPRHKITKRGQNVTFRCDPISEHNRLYWYRQTLGQGPEFLTYFQNEAQLEKSRLLSDRFSAERPKGSFSTLEIQRTEQGDSAMYLCASSLAGRNTEAFFGQGTRLTVV.

The chain has TRBV24-1 and TRBJ2-1; maybe TRBD2 (5 bases). Germline V gene sequence: CDR1 KGHDR, CDR2 SFDVKD. Trimming took off 4 bases at V and 8 bases at J, with 17 bases between the two ends. The CDR3 is 15 residues long. The CDR3 DNA is TGTGCCACCAGTGACCACCCGGTGGGAGTGGATGAGCAGTTCTTC. Translation: CATSDHPVGVDEQFF.

The rearrangement links TRBV2 to TRBJ1-4; the D is unclear. With 5 bases removed from V and 7 bases from J, the gap between germline ends came to 14 bases. The germline CDR1 and CDR2 sequences are SNHLY and FYNNEI. The CDR3 covers 14 residues. In DNA form, the CDR3 reads TGTGCCAGCAGTATGAGCCGGAGGAGTGAAAAACTGTTTTTT. Its translation is CASSMSRRSEKLFF.

The V and J genes are TRBV30 and TRBJ2-3, with TRBD2 matching 8 bases. The CDR3 sequence is 14 residues long. The germline CDR1 and CDR2 sequences are GTSNPN and SVGIG (reference sequence). The J segment lost 3 bases and the V segment lost 3 bases, leaving 5 bases of the junction unmatched. The CDR3 protein is CAWSSGGETDTQYF. The CDR3 region has the DNA TGTGCCTGGAGCTCGGGGGGGGAAACAGATACGCAGTATTTT.

The V and J genes are TRBV5-4 and TRBJ1-1, with a possible D match to TRBD1 (6 bases). Germline V gene lookup returns CDR1 SGHNT and CDR2 YYREEE (reference sequence). The CDR3 length is 13 residues. V was trimmed by 2 bases and J by 4 bases, leaving 9 bases between them. CDR3 in DNA: TGTGCCAGCAGCTTACAGGGTTCCACTGAAGCTTTCTTT. Translated, it gives CASSLQGSTEAFF.

In its sample, this clone was seen once. This chain links TRBV6-1 with TRBJ1-3; perhaps TRBD1 as D (5 bases). V was clipped by 1 base and J by 5 bases, with 18 bases between them. Per the germline V gene, CDR1 is MNHNS and CDR2 is SASEGT. The CDR3 covers 17 residues. The CDR3 nucleotides read TGTGCCAGCAGTGAAGAAGGTACAGGTTATGGTAGAAACACCATATATTTT. It specifies CASSEEGTGYGRNTIYF.

The chain recombines TRBV13 with TRBJ2-1; 16 bases fit TRBD2. The CDR3 runs to 16 residues. The germline V gene has CDR1 PRHDT and CDR2 FYEKMQ (reference sequence). Trimming removed 6 bases from V and 12 bases from J; junction bases left unmatched: 11. The CDR3 DNA reads TGTGCCAGCAGTCCTACCGGGACTAGCGGGGGGGCGGGGCAGTTCTTC. It is translated as CASSPTGTSGGAGQFF.

This chain uses TRBV6-6 with TRBJ2-7; D gene ambiguous. There are 14 residues in the CDR3. Germline V gene data show CDR1 as MNHNY and CDR2 as SVGAGI (reference sequence). V dropped 0 bases and J dropped 4 bases, with 10 bases sitting between them. CDR3 residues: CASSYSEPSYEQYF. The CDR3 DNA reads TGTGCCAGCAGTTACTCAGAGCCCTCATACGAGCAGTACTTC.

J is TRBJ2-3 and V is TRBV6-2 or TRBV6-3, with TRBD2 matching over 7 bases. Germline V gene sequence: CDR1 MNHEY, CDR2 SVGEGT. Trimming at V came to 2 bases and at J to 5 bases, leaving 13 bases not matched to a gene. CDR3 length: 17 residues. In DNA form, the CDR3 reads TGTGCCAGCAGTTACCCGTCCGGGACTACCTTTAGAGATACGCAGTATTTT. It translates to CASSYPSGTTFRDTQYF.

Written as DNA, the CDR3 is TGTGCCAGCAGCCGAACCCGCGGCACTGAAGCTTTCTTT. Protein sequence: CASSRTRGTEAFF. The chain links TRBV6-5 to TRBJ1-1; D not certain. CDR3 length: 13 amino acids. Germline V gene data show CDR1 as MNHEY and CDR2 as SVGAGI. Between the trimmed V and J ends, which lost 6 bases and 4 bases, there was a span of 12 bases.

The chain carries TRBV7-9 and TRBJ2-5; 8 positions match TRBD2. V was pared by 0 bases and J by 5 bases, with 8 bases of the junction left unmatched. CDR1 is SEHNR and CDR2 is FQNEAQ in the germline V gene (reference sequence). The CDR3 loop spans 16 amino acids. The CDR3 coding sequence is TGTGCCAGCAGCTTAGCGGGTTTAGCGGGATCTGAGACCCAGTACTTC. It yields the protein CASSLAGLAGSETQYF.

The genes are TRBV7-2 and TRBJ2-1, with unresolved D. From germline, CDR1 is SGHTA and CDR2 FQGNSA. The CDR3 consists of 14 residues. V lost 0 bases and J 7 bases, leaving 10 bases between the germline ends. CDR3 amino acids: CASSLASPSNEQFF. The CDR3 bases are TGTGCCAGCAGCTTAGCGTCCCCGAGTAATGAGCAGTTCTTC.

The V and J genes are TRBV15 and TRBJ2-3; 8 bases agree with TRBD2. The V and J ends lost 3 bases and 3 bases, in that order; junction bases with no gene match: 5. CDR3 length: 15 amino acids. Germline CDR1 is LNHNV and CDR2 is YYDKDF (reference sequence). CDR3 residues: CATSSGGAETDTQYF. CDR3 DNA sequence: TGTGCCACCAGCAGCGGGGGGGCGGAGACAGATACGCAGTATTTT. Based on the CDR3 plus reference TRBV15 and TRBJ2-3, the full variable domain is DAMVIQNPRYQVTQFGKPVTLSCSQTLNHNVMYWYQQKSSQAPKLLFHYYDKDFNNEADTPDNFQSRRPNTSFCFLDIRSPGLGDTAMYLCATSSGGAETDTQYFGPGTRLTVL.

The chain employs TRBV3-1 (or the pseudogene TRBV3-2) and TRBJ2-3, with 7 bases aligning to TRBD2. Germline V gene sequence: CDR1 LGHDT, CDR2 YNNKEL (reference sequence). The CDR3 consists of 22 residues. V lost 0 bases, J lost 7 bases, and 28 bases stayed unmatched. Here the CDR3 reads CASSQDNPGLLPGLPNPYTQYF. CDR3 bases: TGTGCCAGCAGCCAAGATAACCCCGGGCTATTACCGGGACTACCGAATCCTTATACGCAGTATTTT.

V is TRBV28 and J is TRBJ2-1; D not resolved. The CDR3 spans 11 residues. Trimming took off 5 bases at V and 9 bases at J, with 8 bases between the two ends. Germline values: CDR1 MDHEN, CDR2 SYDVKM. CDR3 amino acids: CASSLAFEQFF. The DNA for the CDR3 is TGTGCCAGCAGTCTTGCGTTTGAGCAGTTCTTC.

The gene calls are TRBV5-4 and TRBJ2-3, with TRBD1 identical over 9 bases. Losses at the gene ends were 4 bases for V and 2 bases for J; bases not matched to a gene: 8. This CDR3 is 16 amino acids long. Germline assignment: CDR1 SGHNT and CDR2 YYREEE (reference sequence). The CDR3 sequence is CASSARQGVPTDTQYF. The CDR3 DNA reads TGTGCCAGCAGCGCGCGACAGGGGGTCCCCACAGATACGCAGTATTTT.

This clone was picked up a small number of times. The chain carries TRBV2 and TRBJ2-2, with D perhaps matching TRBD1 (6 bases). Trimming shortened V by 3 bases and J by 3 bases, and 8 bases separated the two germline ends. In germline, CDR1 is SNHLY, CDR2 FYNNEI. The CDR3 contains 14 residues. The CDR3 sequence is CASSDRGYTGELFF. DNA for the CDR3: TGTGCCAGCAGTGACAGGGGATACACCGGGGAGCTGTTTTTT.